The TCR beta chain under discussion was sequenced for a study of blood T cell repertoires in COVID-19. Sequencing used immunoSEQ multiplex PCR; TCRdb keeps in-frame clones, though not all of them. Found here are over 250,000 clones, about 87% of them singletons; the top ten hold about 9.4%. This clone was counted a single time. This TCR derives from a woman in her sixties or seventies with COVID-19, enrolled during active disease. Sequences were obtained from peripheral blood.

CDR3 bases: TGTGCCAGCGATGGAGGCACAGATACGCAGTATTTT. Its translation: CASDGGTDTQYF. The chain has TRBV7-2 and TRBJ2-3; D is unresolved. The germline gives CDR1 SGHTA, CDR2 FQGNSA. The CDR3 totals 12 residues. V was pared by 8 bases and J by 1 base, with 7 bases between.